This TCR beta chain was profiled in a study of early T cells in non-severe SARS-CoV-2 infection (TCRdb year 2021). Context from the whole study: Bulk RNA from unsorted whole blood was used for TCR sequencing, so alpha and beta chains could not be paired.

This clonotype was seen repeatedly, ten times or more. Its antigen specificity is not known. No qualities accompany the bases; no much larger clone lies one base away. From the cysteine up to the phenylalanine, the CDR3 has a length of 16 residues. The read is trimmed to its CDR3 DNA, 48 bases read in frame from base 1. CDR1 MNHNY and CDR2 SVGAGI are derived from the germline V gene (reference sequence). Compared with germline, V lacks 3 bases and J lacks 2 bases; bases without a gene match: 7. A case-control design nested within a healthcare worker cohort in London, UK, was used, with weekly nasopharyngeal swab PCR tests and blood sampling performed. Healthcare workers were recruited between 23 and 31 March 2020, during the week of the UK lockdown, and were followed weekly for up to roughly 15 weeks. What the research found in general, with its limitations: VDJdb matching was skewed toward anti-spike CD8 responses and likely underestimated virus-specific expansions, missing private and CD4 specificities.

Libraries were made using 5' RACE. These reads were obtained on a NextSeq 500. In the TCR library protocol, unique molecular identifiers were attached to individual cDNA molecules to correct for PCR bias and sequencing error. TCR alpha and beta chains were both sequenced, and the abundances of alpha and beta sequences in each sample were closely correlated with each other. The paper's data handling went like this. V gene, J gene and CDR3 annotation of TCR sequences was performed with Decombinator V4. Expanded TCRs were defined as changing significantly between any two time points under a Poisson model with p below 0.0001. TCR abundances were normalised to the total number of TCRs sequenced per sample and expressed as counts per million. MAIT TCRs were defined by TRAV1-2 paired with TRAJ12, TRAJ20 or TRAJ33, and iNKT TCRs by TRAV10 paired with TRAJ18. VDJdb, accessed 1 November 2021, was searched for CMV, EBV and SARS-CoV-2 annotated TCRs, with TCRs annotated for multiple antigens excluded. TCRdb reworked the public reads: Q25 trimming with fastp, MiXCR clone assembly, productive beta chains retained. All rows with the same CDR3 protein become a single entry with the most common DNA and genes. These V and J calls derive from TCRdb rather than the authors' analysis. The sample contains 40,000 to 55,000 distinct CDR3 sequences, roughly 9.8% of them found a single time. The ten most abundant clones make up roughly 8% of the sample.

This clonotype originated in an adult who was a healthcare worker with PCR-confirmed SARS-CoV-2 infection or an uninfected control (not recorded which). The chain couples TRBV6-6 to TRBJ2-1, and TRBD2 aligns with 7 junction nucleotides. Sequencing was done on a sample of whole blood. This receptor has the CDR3 CASSYIGGSAYNEQFF. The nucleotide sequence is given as TGTGCCAGCAGTTATATCGGCGGGAGCGCCTACAATGAGCAGTTCTTC.